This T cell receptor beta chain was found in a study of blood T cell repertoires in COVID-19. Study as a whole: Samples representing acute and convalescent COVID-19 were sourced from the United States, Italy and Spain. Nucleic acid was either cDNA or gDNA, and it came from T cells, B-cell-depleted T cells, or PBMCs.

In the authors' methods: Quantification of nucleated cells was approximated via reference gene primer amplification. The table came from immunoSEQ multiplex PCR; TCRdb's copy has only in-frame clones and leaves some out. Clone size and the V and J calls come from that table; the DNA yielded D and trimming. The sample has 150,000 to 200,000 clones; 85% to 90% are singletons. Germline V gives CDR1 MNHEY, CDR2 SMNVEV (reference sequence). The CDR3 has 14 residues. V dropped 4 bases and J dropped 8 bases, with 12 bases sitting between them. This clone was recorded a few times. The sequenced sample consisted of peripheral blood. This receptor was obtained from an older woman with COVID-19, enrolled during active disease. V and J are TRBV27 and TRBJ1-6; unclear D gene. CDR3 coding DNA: TGTGCCAGCAGTTCCGATACCCGGGATTCACCCCTCCACTTT. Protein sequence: CASSSDTRDSPLHF.